The 32 T cell receptor beta chains below all came from one sample that was sequenced in a study of T cell responses to AZD1222 COVID-19 vaccine. Repertoires were generated with immunoSEQ multiplex PCR, while TCRdb's copy carries only in-frame clones and drops some. This table has some 120,000 clones, 88% appearing once. This material consisted of peripheral blood, taken on day 0 of MenACWY control vaccination. All receptors come from an adult in good health.

This clone has a handful of counts. The chain recombines TRBV6-5 with TRBJ1-1, with a possible D match to TRBD1 (6 bases). Trimming removed 0 bases at V and 4 bases at J, with 15 bases between. This CDR3 contains 16 residues. The germline CDR1 and CDR2 sequences are MNHEY and SVGAGI. The CDR3 is CASSYSTGRRGTEAFF. The CDR3 region has the DNA TGTGCCAGCAGTTACTCGACAGGCCGCCGGGGCACTGAAGCTTTCTTT.

This chain uses TRBV4-1 with TRBJ2-7, with D hard to call. The CDR3 runs 15 residues. Trimming left V 2 bases short and J 0 bases short, with 11 bases between. Germline V gene sequence: CDR1 MGHRA, CDR2 YSYEKL. CDR3 sequence (DNA): TGCGCCAGCAGCCAATGGGCCCCAGCCTCCTACGAGCAGTACTTC. Protein product: CASSQWAPASYEQYF.

The genes are TRBV29-1 and TRBJ2-7, with D perhaps matching TRBD1 or TRBD2 (5 bases each). The CDR3 consists of 9 residues. Deletions cut 7 bases from V and 5 bases from J, with 6 bases between. Germline CDR1 and CDR2: SQVTM and ANQGSEA. The CDR3 spells CSAGHEQYF. The CDR3 DNA reads TGCAGCGCGGGACACGAGCAGTACTTC.

This chain connects TRBV7-2 to TRBJ2-7; 7 bases line up with TRBD1. This CDR3 region has 13 residues. CDR1 and CDR2 (germline): SGHTA, FQGNSA. V trimming: 2 bases; J trimming: 4 bases; junction bases outside the gene matches: 2. DNA for the CDR3: TGTGCCAGCAGCTTACACAGGGGTTACGAGCAGTACTTC. It encodes CASSLHRGYEQYF.

CDR3 amino acids: CASSVITSGRAKNEQYF. The CDR3, as DNA: TGTGCCAGCAGCGTGATAACTAGCGGGAGGGCTAAAAACGAGCAGTACTTC. The rearrangement uses TRBV5-8 and TRBJ2-7; 13 bases match TRBD2. The CDR3 runs 17 residues. V was pared by 4 bases and J by 5 bases, with 12 bases of the junction left unmatched. The germline gives CDR1 SGHTS, CDR2 YDEGEE.

The chain employs TRBV7-6 and TRBJ1-4; 7 bases agree with TRBD1. Germline lookup yields CDR1 SGHVS and CDR2 FNYEAQ. Trimming at V came to 4 bases and at J to 4 bases, leaving 6 bases not matched to a gene. The CDR3 consists of 15 residues. The CDR3 DNA follows: TGTGCCAGCAGCTCGAAGACAGGGATTAATGAAAAACTGTTTTTT. Its protein product is CASSSKTGINEKLFF.

The chain joins TRBV30 to TRBJ1-6; a weak D match, TRBD1 (6 bases). CDR1 is GTSNPN and CDR2 is SVGIG in the germline V gene (reference sequence). The CDR3 is made up of 16 amino acids. V shed 4 bases and J shed 4 bases, with 17 bases lying between them. The CDR3 coding sequence is TGTGCCTGGAACCAGGGACCTCAGGGGTATAATTCACCCCTCCACTTT. This codes for CAWNQGPQGYNSPLHF.

V usage is TRBV20-1 and J usage is TRBJ2-1; 7 bases align to TRBD2. The CDR3 is 15 residues long. Germline V CDR1 and CDR2: DFQATT, SNEGSKA (reference sequence). With 3 bases clipped from V and 6 bases from J, the junction kept 11 bases outside the gene matches. The CDR3: CSASNGLGGGNEQFF. The CDR3 bases are TGCAGTGCTAGTAACGGACTAGGTGGAGGCAATGAGCAGTTCTTC.

The chain employs TRBV30 and TRBJ2-7, with D possibly being TRBD2 (5 bases). In germline, CDR1 is GTSNPN, CDR2 SVGIG (reference sequence). V shed 0 bases and J shed 1 base, with 10 bases lying between them. This CDR3 contains 14 residues. The CDR3 sequence is CAWSVGGQSYEQYF. The DNA of the CDR3 is TGTGCCTGGAGTGTAGGAGGCCAGTCCTACGAGCAGTACTTC.

The V and J genes are TRBV7-3 and TRBJ2-5, with D maybe TRBD2 (5 bases). Germline CDR1 is SGHTA and CDR2 is FQGTGA. Trimming cost V 5 bases and J 4 bases, with 11 bases left between them. This CDR3 spans 13 amino acids. CDR3 coding DNA: TGTGCCAGCAGCGCCCTCCGGGGAGAGACCCAGTACTTC. The encoded protein is CASSALRGETQYF.

The CDR3 DNA is TGCGCCAGCAGCTTGGTGGGGACCGGGGAGCTGTTTTTT. Protein: CASSLVGTGELFF. This chain links TRBV5-1 with TRBJ2-2, with unresolved D. Germline V lookup: CDR1 SGHRS, CDR2 YFSETQ. The CDR3 runs 13 residues. Trimming left V 0 bases short and J 5 bases short, with 5 bases between.

The chain uses TRBV19 and TRBJ1-5; 9 bases fit TRBD1. This CDR3 region has 16 residues. CDR1 is LNHDA and CDR2 is SQIVND in the germline V gene (reference sequence). V lost 7 bases, J lost 3 bases, and 10 bases stayed unmatched. CDR3 region: CASTEMDRGDNQPQHF. CDR3 sequence (DNA): TGTGCCAGTACCGAAATGGACAGGGGCGACAATCAGCCCCAGCATTTT.

The chain links TRBV24-1 to TRBJ2-7, with TRBD2 matching 9 bases. V was clipped by 5 bases and J by 3 bases; unmatched bases: 7. The germline CDR1 and CDR2 sequences are KGHDR and SFDVKD. The CDR3 is made up of 15 amino acids. As DNA, the CDR3 is TGTGCCACCAGTGTTGAGACTAGCGGACTCTACGAGCAGTACTTC. The encoded protein is CATSVETSGLYEQYF.

The chain recombines TRBV9 with TRBJ2-1; 9 bases are a match to TRBD2. V trimming: 4 bases; J trimming: 5 bases; junction bases outside the gene matches: 10. From germline, CDR1 is SGDLS and CDR2 YYNGEE. The CDR3 extends over 16 amino acids. CDR3 region: CASSPGASGDHNEQFF. CDR3 DNA: TGTGCCAGCAGCCCAGGGGCTAGCGGGGACCACAATGAGCAGTTCTTC.

The chain links TRBV2 to TRBJ2-7; D might be TRBD1 or TRBD2, each matching 6 bases. V was clipped by 7 bases and J by 2 bases, with 18 bases between them. This CDR3 comprises 15 residues. The germline gives CDR1 SNHLY, CDR2 FYNNEI. In nucleotides, the CDR3 is TGTGCCAGCACCCTCCGGGACGGGGGCGCCTACGAGCAGTACTTC. Its protein product is CASTLRDGGAYEQYF.

The chain recombines TRBV19 with TRBJ2-5, with D perhaps matching TRBD1 (7 bases). V lost 3 bases to trimming and J lost 5 bases, with 13 bases between them. Germline V lookup: CDR1 LNHDA, CDR2 SQIVND (reference sequence). CDR3 length: 14 amino acids. CDR3 DNA sequence: TGTGCCAGTAGTATTGGAGGGGGCTCCGAGACCCAGTACTTC. Encoded protein: CASSIGGGSETQYF.

This chain uses TRBV7-9 with TRBJ1-1, with 8 bases fitting TRBD1. J gave up 0 bases and V 5 bases, and 8 bases lay outside the gene matches. Germline lookup yields CDR1 SEHNR and CDR2 FQNEAQ (reference sequence). The CDR3 consists of 16 residues. The CDR3 loop reads CASSPRQGRMNTEAFF. The CDR3 nucleotides are TGTGCCAGCAGCCCCCGACAGGGGAGGATGAACACTGAAGCTTTCTTT.

The chain uses TRBV7-9 and TRBJ1-3; no reliable D call. Germline CDR1 SEHNR, CDR2 FQNEAQ (reference sequence). The CDR3 extends over 13 amino acids. The V end was cut by 1 base, the J end by 4 bases, with 5 bases between. CDR3 residues: CASSLGEGNTIYF. The CDR3 nucleotides read TGTGCCAGCAGCTTAGGGGAGGGAAACACCATATATTTT.

The chain uses TRBV6-1 and TRBJ2-7; 7 bases line up with TRBD1. This CDR3 comprises 17 residues. The germline V gene encodes CDR1 MNHNS and CDR2 SASEGT. V trimming: 2 bases; J trimming: 0 bases; junction bases outside the gene matches: 10. The CDR3 loop is CASSERKGGLSSYEQYF. The CDR3 coding sequence is TGTGCCAGCAGTGAACGGAAAGGGGGCCTCAGCTCCTACGAGCAGTACTTC.

This rearrangement joins TRBV27 to TRBJ1-6; D call uncertain. V was cut by 1 base and J by 5 bases, with 9 bases left in between. The CDR3 contains 15 residues. Germline loops: CDR1 MNHEY, CDR2 SMNVEV (reference sequence). This CDR3 is CASSLWAPNNSPLHF. The CDR3 bases are TGTGCCAGCAGTTTATGGGCACCTAATAATTCACCCCTCCACTTT.

The gene calls are TRBV9 and TRBJ2-1, with D uncertain. Germline CDR1 and CDR2: SGDLS and YYNGEE. The CDR3 extends over 17 amino acids. V was cut by 3 bases and J by 0 bases, with 16 bases left in between. Here the CDR3 DNA reads TGTGCCAGCAGCGCCGGTACCCTCATCAGCTCCTACAATGAGCAGTTCTTC. Its protein is CASSAGTLISSYNEQFF.

The chain links TRBV7-9 to TRBJ2-7; possible D gene TRBD1, 6 bases. The CDR3 loop spans 12 amino acids. Germline V gives CDR1 SEHNR, CDR2 FQNEAQ (reference sequence). V was pared by 7 bases and J by 7 bases, with 14 bases between. The CDR3 bases are TGTGCCAGCACCCAGACAGGTATGGAGCAGTACTTC. Amino acid sequence: CASTQTGMEQYF.

For this clone: Other DNA sequences within the sample encode an identical CDR3. The rearrangement joins TRBV30 to TRBJ2-2; no clear D gene. The CDR3 has 11 amino acids. Trimming took 4 bases from V and 5 from J, leaving 5 bases between them. Germline CDR1 GTSNPN, CDR2 SVGIG (reference sequence). CDR3 sequence reads: CAWTRTGELFF. CDR3 sequence (DNA): TGTGCCTGGACCAGAACCGGGGAGCTGTTTTTT.

This sequence joins TRBV10-1 and TRBJ1-5; D call uncertain. CDR1 and CDR2 (germline): WNHNN, SYGVQD (reference sequence). V was cut by 5 bases and J by 2 bases, with 13 bases left in between. There are 15 residues in the CDR3. The CDR3 nucleotides are TGCGCCAGCAGTCCCGGACCCGGCGGCAATCAGCCCCAGCATTTT. This encodes CASSPGPGGNQPQHF.

The chain carries TRBV27 and TRBJ1-4, with TRBD1 identical over 9 bases. V trimming: 10 bases; J trimming: 8 bases; junction bases outside the gene matches: 8. The CDR3 has 13 amino acids. Germline CDR1 reads MNHEY; CDR2 reads SMNVEV (reference sequence). In DNA, the CDR3 is TGTGCCACCCTGGACAGGGGCTCCGAAAAACTGTTTTTT. Its protein is CATLDRGSEKLFF.

This rearrangement joins TRBV2 to TRBJ2-3; 10 bases align to TRBD2. The V and J ends lost 4 bases and 2 bases, in that order; junction bases with no gene match: 9. CDR1 and CDR2 from the germline V gene are SNHLY and FYNNEI. The CDR3 sequence is 17 residues long. The CDR3 DNA follows: TGTGCCAGCAGTGGACTAGCGGGTCATGATGTCACAGATACGCAGTATTTT. Translating gives CASSGLAGHDVTDTQYF.

This chain joins TRBV19 and TRBJ1-2; D uncertain. V was cut by 5 bases and J by 0 bases, with 7 bases left in between. Per germline, CDR1 LNHDA and CDR2 SQIVND (reference sequence). There are 13 residues in the CDR3. CDR3 sequence (DNA): TGTGCCAGTAGTTTGCGGGCTAACTATGGCTACACCTTC. The encoded protein is CASSLRANYGYTF.

The chain is built from TRBV27 and TRBJ1-1; possible D gene TRBD1, 5 bases. The CDR3 contains 15 residues. Germline V CDR1 and CDR2: MNHEY, SMNVEV (reference sequence). Trimming took off 6 bases at V and 5 bases at J, with 19 bases between the two ends. CDR3 sequence: CASRGWGRETTEAFF. DNA for the CDR3: TGTGCCAGCAGGGGATGGGGACGGGAAACTACTGAAGCTTTCTTT.

This clone turned up a few times. The CDR3 is CASSQRALNTEAFF. CDR3 bases: TGCGCCAGCAGCCAACGCGCCCTGAACACTGAAGCTTTCTTT. The J gene is TRBJ1-1, the V gene TRBV4-1; no clear D. This CDR3 region has 14 residues. Per germline, CDR1 MGHRA and CDR2 YSYEKL. The V gene lost 2 bases and the J gene lost 0 bases, with 7 bases spanning the gap.

The chain couples TRBV6-6 to TRBJ1-1; D ambiguous. Trimming left V 6 bases short and J 5 bases short, with 16 bases between. The CDR3 is 14 residues long. Germline CDR1 and CDR2: MNHNY and SVGAGI (reference sequence). The CDR3 sequence is CASRASWGNTEAFF. CDR3 bases: TGTGCCAGCAGGGCATCATGGGGTAATACTGAAGCTTTCTTT.

This chain connects TRBV18 to TRBJ1-4; D possibly corresponds to TRBD1 (5 bases). The CDR3 spans 16 residues. Trimming pared 3 bases from V and 8 bases from J, leaving 19 bases between. CDR1 is KGHSH and CDR2 is LQKENI in the germline V gene. DNA for the CDR3: TGTGCCAGCTCACCGCAGCTGGGGCGGGAGGTCGAAAAACTGTTTTTT. Translating it yields CASSPQLGREVEKLFF.

This clone has more than one count but fewer than ten. The chain carries TRBV3-1 (or the pseudogene TRBV3-2) and TRBJ1-1; TRBD1 matches at 7 bases. J gave up 6 bases and V 5 bases, and 18 bases lay outside the gene matches. The CDR3 contains 17 residues. The V gene's germline CDR1 is LGHDT and CDR2 YNNKEL (reference sequence). The CDR3 nucleotides read TGTGCCAGCAGCTCCCGCGAGGGGGCCTTTCCGCCCGCTGAAGCTTTCTTT. It is translated as CASSSREGAFPPAEAFF.